Listed here are 18 T cell receptor beta chains from one sample, sequenced in a study of T cells in women clearing cervical HPV infection. Using immunoSEQ multiplex PCR, the repertoire was profiled, and TCRdb retains in-frame clones only, with some absent. This sample's table reports tens of thousands of clones. Sequencing used blood buffy coat. The receptor set was obtained from a woman aged 18 to 75 with a cervical HPV16 infection that either progressed to CIN3+ or cleared (not recorded which).

The CDR3 DNA, read in part, is TGCAGTGCTAGGAACAACAACTATGGC. Its translation is CSARNNNYG. The full CDR3 protein is CSARNNNYGYTF. J is TRBJ1-2 and V is TRBV20-1; no clear D. The read finishes 3 residues shy of the CDR3 end, and the germline J gene is used to complete it. The CDR3 extends over 12 amino acids. The V and J ends lost 3 bases and 2 bases respectively, with 7 bases between them. Germline V CDR1 and CDR2: DFQATT, SNEGSKA (reference sequence).

A word on this clone: The CDR3 end lies 3 residues beyond the end of the read and is filled in from the germline J gene. J is TRBJ2-5 and V is TRBV20-1; possible D gene TRBD1, 6 bases. This CDR3 contains 12 residues. Per germline, CDR1 DFQATT and CDR2 SNEGSKA (reference sequence). V was pared by 4 bases and J by 5 bases, with 11 bases between. The CDR3 loop is CSATLRGETQYF. Partial CDR3 DNA: TGCAGTGCTACCCTCAGGGGTGAGACC.

A remark on this clone: With the read ending 3 residues before the CDR3 end, the germline J gene is used to fill in that end. The rearrangement uses TRBV11-2 and TRBJ2-7; perhaps TRBD2 as D (6 bases). The germline V and J ends were trimmed by 5 bases and 5 bases, with 16 bases remaining between them. The CDR3 spans 14 residues. CDR1 is SGHAT, CDR2 FQNNGV, per germline. The CDR3 is CASSHPGRIHEQYF. The covered CDR3 bases are TGTGCCAGCAGCCACCCGGGGAGGATCCACGAG.

Concerning this clone: The read stops 3 residues short of the end of the CDR3; the missing end is completed from the germline J gene. This chain joins TRBV2 and TRBJ2-5; 7 bases fit TRBD1. Germline CDR1 SNHLY, CDR2 FYNNEI. J gave up 3 bases and V 6 bases, and 10 bases lay outside the gene matches. This CDR3 is 15 amino acids long. Partial CDR3 DNA: TGTGCCAGCAGAACGACAGGGTGGGGGAAAGAGACC. It specifies CASRTTGWGKET. The whole CDR3 sequence reads CASRTTGWGKETQYF.

Turning to this clone: The CDR3 end is not reached by the read, which stops 3 residues before it; the germline J gene fills it in. The rearrangement uses TRBV2 and TRBJ2-5; D is uncertain. V lost 6 bases and J lost 2, with 7 bases in between. Looked up from germline, CDR1 is SNHLY and CDR2 is FYNNEI. The CDR3 length is 12 residues. The sequenced CDR3 bases are TGTGCCAGCAGCTTACTTCAAGAGACC. Its protein product is CASSLLQET. In full, the CDR3 reads CASSLLQETQYF.

For this clone: The observed sequence ends 3 residues before the CDR3 terminus, with the missing tail filled in from the germline J gene. The chain joins TRBV7-9 to TRBJ2-1, with D hard to call. The V and J ends lost 4 bases and 7 bases respectively, with 11 bases between them. Germline lookup yields CDR1 SEHNR and CDR2 FQNEAQ (reference sequence). The CDR3 contains 13 residues. The CDR3 DNA, read in part, is TGTGCCAGCAGCTCCCGGCAAGGGAATGAG. Translating it yields CASSSRQGNE. The full CDR3 reads CASSSRQGNEQFF.

For this clone: Germline is not matched at one junction end, which may reflect a read error. The sequenced fragment ends 3 residues before the CDR3 boundary, so the rest is inferred from the germline J gene. The same CDR3 also results from other DNA sequences found in this sample. The rearrangement uses TRBV19 and TRBJ1-3, with D possibly TRBD1 on 6 matching bases. This CDR3 has 17 residues. Germline CDR1 reads LNHDA; CDR2 reads SQIVND (reference sequence). CDR3 loop: CASSERGRQENGNTIYF. The part of the CDR3 DNA that was read is TGTGCCAGTAGTGAAAGGGGGAGACAAGAAAACGGAAACACT.

Its frequency marks this clone as medium-sized. The read ends 3 residues early relative to the CDR3; the germline J gene fills the gap. The rearrangement uses TRBV19 and TRBJ2-4; tentatively, D is TRBD2 (5 bases). The CDR3 length is 14 residues. The germline gives CDR1 LNHDA, CDR2 SQIVND (reference sequence). Trimming left V 6 bases short and J 2 bases short, with 11 bases between. CDR3 bases read: TGTGCCAGTAGCGGTCGGGGAACCAAAAACATT. Translation: CASSGRGTKNI. The entire CDR3 sequence reads CASSGRGTKNIQYF. The variable domain in full, with the rest retrieved from reference TRBV19 and TRBJ2-4, is DGGITQSPKYLFRKEGQNVTLSCEQNLNHDAMYWYRQDPGQGLRLIYYSQIVNDFQKGDIAEGYSVSREKKESFPLTVTSAQKNPTAFYLCASSGRGTKNIQYFGAGTRLSVL.

To note about this clone: The CDR3 end falls 3 residues outside the read, so it is completed with the germline J gene. The J gene is TRBJ2-4, the V gene TRBV19; D uncertain. This CDR3 has 12 residues. Germline CDR1 reads LNHDA; CDR2 reads SQIVND (reference sequence). The ends were cut back, 2 bases at V and 6 bases at J, with 5 bases in the middle. CDR3 DNA, as far as it was read: TGTGCCAGTAGTATAAGCCCAAACATT. This translates into CASSISPNI. The complete CDR3 protein is CASSISPNIQYF.

Regarding this clone: The read halts 3 residues ahead of the CDR3 end, with the missing end drawn from the germline J gene. The V and J genes are TRBV20-1 and TRBJ1-4; D may be TRBD1 (5 bases). The V gene lost 2 bases and the J gene lost 8 bases, with 9 bases spanning the gap. The CDR3 has 12 residues. Germline CDR1 is DFQATT and CDR2 is SNEGSKA (reference sequence). CDR3 DNA, as far as it was read: TGCAGTGCTAGACCCCGGGGGGAAAAA. This translates into CSARPRGEK. The full CDR3 protein reads CSARPRGEKLFF.

Concerning this clone: The CDR3 is cut off 3 residues early in the read; its end comes from the germline J gene. The chain uses TRBV7-8 and TRBJ1-5, with D unresolved. Trimming pared 5 bases from V and 3 bases from J, leaving 14 bases between. CDR3 length: 15 amino acids. Germline V lookup: CDR1 SGHVS, CDR2 FQNEAQ. CDR3 sequence reads: CASSRTGSNNQPQHF. The CDR3 DNA, read in part, is TGTGCCAGCAGCCGGACTGGATCGAACAATCAGCCC. The variable domain in full, with the rest retrieved from reference TRBV7-8 and TRBJ1-5, is GAGVSQSPRYKVAKRGQDVALRCDPISGHVSLFWYQQALGQGPEFLTYFQNEAQLDKSGLPSDRFFAERPEGSVSTLKIQRTQQEDSAVYLCASSRTGSNNQPQHFGDGTRLSIL.

In regard to this clone: The CDR3 end lies 3 residues beyond the end of the read and is filled in from the germline J gene. This chain uses TRBV7-2 with TRBJ1-5; 10 bases are a match to TRBD1. This CDR3 has 15 residues. Per the germline V gene, CDR1 is SGHTA and CDR2 is FQGNSA. With V trimmed by 6 bases and J by 5 bases, 7 bases remained unmatched. The CDR3 spells CASSSPGQGYQPQHF. The sequenced CDR3 bases are TGTGCCAGCAGTTCGCCGGGACAGGGGTATCAGCCC.

This clone counts as medium-sized by frequency. The sequence runs out 3 residues before the end of the CDR3; the remainder is reconstructed from the germline J gene. This chain connects TRBV5-1 to TRBJ1-3; no clear D. The CDR3 is 14 residues long. V was cut by 0 bases and J by 0 bases, with 4 bases left in between. Per germline, CDR1 SGHRS and CDR2 YFSETQ. The CDR3 sequence: CASSLDSSGNTIYF. The CDR3 bases that were read are TGCGCCAGCAGCTTGGACAGCTCTGGAAACACC.

In regard to this clone: The read falls 3 residues short of the CDR3 end, and the missing part is taken from the germline J gene. The chain couples TRBV11-2 to TRBJ2-3; D ambiguous. CDR3 length equals 14 residues. From germline, CDR1 is SGHAT and CDR2 FQNNGV. The CDR3 bases that were read are TGTGCCAGCAGCTATTCTGGCGGCCAAGAGACG. Its translation: CASSYSGGQET. The whole CDR3 region reads CASSYSGGQETQYF.

A word on this clone: The read falls 3 residues short of the CDR3 end, and the missing part is taken from the germline J gene. The V gene is TRBV10-1, the J gene TRBJ2-7, with a possible D match to TRBD1 (5 bases). Per germline, CDR1 WNHNN and CDR2 SYGVQD (reference sequence). The CDR3 consists of 15 residues. V was cut by 7 bases and J by 0 bases, with 16 bases left in between. The sequenced part of the CDR3 DNA is TGCGCCAGCACCGTTCCAGGGTTGAACTCCTACGAG. Amino acid sequence: CASTVPGLNSYE. The full CDR3 sequence reads CASTVPGLNSYEQYF.

The part of the CDR3 DNA that was read is TGTGCCAGCTCACCACGACAGGGGCGAACCATGAACACTGAA. Residues: CASSPRQGRTMNTE. The entire CDR3 sequence reads CASSPRQGRTMNTEAFF. The rearrangement links TRBV18 to TRBJ1-1; 8 bases are shared with TRBD1. The read terminates 3 residues before the CDR3 end, so the remaining end is supplied by the germline J gene. This CDR3 contains 17 residues. The germline V gene has CDR1 KGHSH and CDR2 LQKENI. The V and J ends lost 1 base and 0 bases, in that order; junction bases with no gene match: 7.

As for this clone: The read comes to an end 3 residues before the CDR3 does, leaving the germline J gene to fill in the end. This chain connects TRBV5-1 to TRBJ2-1; 9 bases are shared with TRBD1. This CDR3 has 16 amino acids. Looked up from germline, CDR1 is SGHRS and CDR2 is YFSETQ. J gave up 8 bases and V 6 bases, and 15 bases lay outside the gene matches. The sequenced CDR3 bases are TGCGCCAGCACTGAAGCACCGGGACAGGGAATAGATGAG. This encodes CASTEAPGQGIDE. The CDR3, in full, reads CASTEAPGQGIDEQFF. The variable domain in full, with the rest retrieved from reference TRBV5-1 and TRBJ2-1, is KAGVTQTPRYLIKTRGQQVTLSCSPISGHRSVSWYQQTPGQGLQFLFEYFSETQRNKGNFPGRFSGRQFSNSRSEMNVSTLELGDSALYLCASTEAPGQGIDEQFFGPGTRLTVL.

Regarding this clone: The CDR3 end lies 3 residues beyond the end of the read and is filled in from the germline J gene. This chain links TRBV4-2 with TRBJ2-3, with 14 bases matching TRBD2. The CDR3 contains 17 residues. Trimming at V came to 4 bases and at J to 4 bases, leaving 7 bases not matched to a gene. Germline loops: CDR1 LGHNA, CDR2 YNFKEQ. The part of the CDR3 DNA that was read is TGTGCCAGCAGCCCAAGGACTAGCGGGAGGTCGTCAGATACG. This translates into CASSPRTSGRSSDT. The CDR3 in its entirety is CASSPRTSGRSSDTQYF.